Sequencing of this TCR beta chain was carried out in a study of cytomegalovirus exposure and HLA in healthy donors (TCRdb year 2017). Study-wide context: In an earlier analysis of fewer than 750 of the donors, 250 to 350 Gb of sequence data and 100 million or so unique TCR beta sequences from roughly 180 million T cells were reported. An early release covering roughly 600 HLA-typed donors comprised approximately 300 gigabases of sequencing data and tens of millions of unique TCR sequences. Among the roughly 380 genotyped donors, about 85% belonged to the genetic ancestry cluster associated with self-reported Caucasian donors. The study was designed to test whether signatures of past pathogen exposure could be identified by cataloging public T cell receptors. The study used immunosequencing to profile the T cell repertoires of 666 subjects and linked those repertoires to cytomegalovirus serostatus. In addition to the first cohort of around 670 subjects, a separate validation cohort of approximately 130 different subjects was used. High-throughput TCR immunosequencing, statistical association of individual TCRs with disease status, and machine learning were combined to predict cytomegalovirus infection status. In a later analysis, previously published TCR beta repertoires from 666 donors were re-analyzed and high-resolution HLA genotyping was added so that TCR occurrence patterns could be studied. The later analysis used no new phenotypic data to find candidate immune exposures, relying instead on TCR beta sequences and their occurrence across donors. In an earlier analysis of 550 to 700 of the donors, high-throughput TCR beta sequencing was used to judge whether each TCR beta V gene segment behaved as functional or pseudogenic. Alongside the repertoire data, information on donor age, sex, ethnicity and CMV serostatus was compiled. In a later genetic analysis, genome-wide SNP genotypes for about three fifths of the roughly 670 donors were used, and that subset was treated as a discovery cohort. All discovery cohort repertoires had been generated using a single sequencing platform. Both class I and class II loci were covered by HLA typing, at four-digit resolution. Typing coverage varied by locus: roughly 629-640 donors for A, B, C, DRB1 and DQB1; 522 for DQA1; 600 to 610 for DPA1; about 450 for DPB1. Several DR-DQ haplotypes were handled as single units for association and clustering because linkage in the cohort was strong. Among about 400 genotyped donors of the cohort, an average of about 220,000 unique TCR beta nucleotide sequences was sequenced per donor, of which roughly 17% were non-productive.

Points on this clone: Its target antigen remains unknown. Base qualities are not recorded, but no much larger clone differs from it by a single base.

Library preparation employed the immunoSEQ multiplex PCR assay. For the multiplex PCR, a mixture combining 60 forward primers for TCR Vbeta segments and 13 reverse primers for TCR Jbeta segments was used. The CDR3 region of rearranged TCR beta genes was amplified from genomic DNA with a multiplex PCR assay. The amplified TCR beta libraries were sequenced on the Illumina HiSeq System as 87-base-pair reads. Per the authors' processing: Across the 600 to 700 repertoires, a later analysis counted tens of millions of unique TCR beta chains, around 11 million of which were shared by at least two donors. A nearest-neighbor algorithm error-corrected the raw reads and collapsed the reads into unique sequences, merging closely related sequences to remove PCR and sequencing errors. V, D and J gene segments were assigned by aligning CDR3 sequences to IMGT reference sequences. For a sequence to be retained, a match of at least six nucleotides was required to both a V gene segment and a J gene segment. A rearrangement was called productive if the CDR3 had no stop codons and remained in frame with V and J, and every other rearrangement was called non-productive. Following IMGT convention, CDR3 was defined as the stretch from the second conserved V-encoded cysteine up to the conserved J-encoded phenylalanine. The earlier analysis of about 640 of the donors excluded any sequence lacking an unambiguous match to a single V gene segment. An earlier analysis of a few hundred of the donors classified V segments as functional when productive rearrangements were above 56.7% and as segregating when the standard deviation between donors was above 5%. To diagnose cytomegalovirus status from the catalog of TCR beta chain sequences, a statistical classification framework was built. In a later analysis, TCR nucleotide sequences were compared against IMGT/GENE-DB human TR gene sequences so that V and J genes could be assigned. The TCRdist pipeline was used in a later analysis to assign CDR3 sequences and most-parsimonious VDJ recombination scenarios. In a later analysis, each TCR beta chain was defined by its CDR3 amino acid sequence together with its V-gene family, and reads lacking a unique V-gene family were excluded. In a later analysis, 450 to 600 highly shared, low-generation-probability nucleotide sequences were removed to address suspected cross-contamination and a sequencing artifact. In a later analysis, a clonal expansion index for each public chain was calculated from normalized within-repertoire ranks of inferred template counts. Generation probabilities in a later analysis came from a VDJ recombination model fitted to out-of-frame rearrangements, and those results were checked against IGoR. In a later analysis, hypergeometric tests were used to score TCR-TCR, TCR-HLA and TCR-CMV co-occurrence, with a repertoire-size bias correction applied to TCR pairs. To estimate false discovery rates, a later analysis permuted the HLA or CMV assignments 20 times. A later analysis grouped co-occurring TCRs with DBSCAN, adding TCRdist sequence similarity when clustering within HLA-allele-positive subsets. For co-occurrence clustering, repertoires with fewer than 30,000 or more than 120,000 public chains were excluded, along with 5 or 6 repertoires with anomalous nucleotide sharing. Imported from immuneACCESS, the table was reduced by TCRdb to in-frame sequences with V and J called. These copies leave out some clones; in studies compared against another copy, an unresolved V gene accounts for under half, and the cause of the remainder is not known. V and J calls and clone size are as listed in that table; D and trimming were resolved from the DNA. Present in this sample are roughly 86,000 clones, over 65% of which were seen just once. The ten biggest clones cover 3% to 5% of the sample.

The cohort comprised several hundred healthy bone marrow donors. All cohort members were sampled while nominally healthy, although unrecorded immune exposures were likely present. The donor was CMV seronegative and belonged to the group of under 400 seronegative cohort members. Each donor provided a peripheral blood sample, and peripheral blood mononuclear cells were used for TCR beta sequencing. Genomic DNA extraction from the blood cell samples was performed with the Qiagen DNeasy Blood Extraction Kit. The junction carries 10 bases between V and J, which are trimmed by 0 bases and 7 bases respectively. Inclusive of the bounding cysteine and phenylalanine, the CDR3 is 14 residues long. Only the CDR3 DNA is retained, 42 bases long and in frame from the first base. The germline V gene encodes CDR1 GTSNPN and CDR2 SVGIG (reference sequence). General conclusions and limits of the study: A later analysis associated 16,951 TCR beta sequences with specific HLA alleles at a false discovery rate of 0.05. The study gave a list of roughly 150 TCR beta chains associated with cytomegalovirus. Assigning TCR associations to individual alleles was difficult when HLA alleles, especially DR and DQ, strongly co-occurred. Roughly uniform sequencing depth across donors was assumed in presence/absence analyses, although this assumption may not hold. A further reported finding was that TCR beta sequences accurately predicted the HLA-A and HLA-B alleles for most subjects in the first cohort. A later analysis found that most CMV-associated TCR beta chains appeared HLA-restricted, with HLA associations seemingly driven largely by CMV exposure. Compared with the approximately 670-donor mean, donors in an Asian-associated ancestry cluster had fewer N-insertions in productive TCRs, according to a later genetic analysis. A cluster of highly shared sequence variants was judged likely to be a technical artifact of the sequencing pipeline. According to a later analysis, TCR association rates differed among HLA loci, with DRB1 alleles showing the most associated TCRs and HLA-C alleles showing the fewest. In an earlier analysis of 500 to 650 of the donors, most TCR beta V segments appeared in productive rearrangements about 87% or about 30% of the time, broadly matching IMGT annotations. HLA typing was unavailable for some donors at each locus, so association tests used only the typed subset. Roughly 15 rarely observed V segments, including chromosome 9 orphons, were excluded from the earlier analysis of approximately 600 of the donors because counts were too low. Most TCR sequences were observed very rarely across donors, whereas some public TCRs were present in many individuals. The classifier was reported to diagnose cytomegalovirus status with high specificity and sensitivity in both the original and validation cohorts. According to a later analysis, parvovirus B19, influenza, CMV and Epstein-Barr virus appeared linked to several top co-occurrence clusters. In this cohort, only TCR beta chains were sequenced, and detectable features were limited by the absence of alpha or paired-chain data. It was suggested by the authors that the approach could potentially be generalized to other disease states and immunological phenotypes. In a later analysis, HLA-associated TCR beta chains were found to be more clonally expanded and to have lower generation probabilities than equally common non-associated chains. For the cohort, immune exposure information was limited to CMV serostatus. Linkage disequilibrium might explain the correlated functional status among segregating V segments, but an unknown experimental factor could not be excluded. An association between a missense DCLRE1C variant and V-gene and J-gene trimming of TCR beta chains was found in a later genetic analysis and replicated in an independent cohort. In vitro tests confirmed that a few of the cytomegalovirus-associated TCR beta chains recognize cytomegalovirus antigens. Some IMGT-functional V segments, including TRBV6-2 and TRBV6-3, could not be distinguished by the 87-base-pair reads and were therefore excluded.

This sequence uses TRBV30 and TRBJ1-6; the D gene cannot be named for sure. The origin of this receptor is a man aged 25 to 45 in good health and CMV-seronegative. The sample taken for sequencing was PBMCs. The nucleotide sequence reads TGTGCCTGGAGTGTTAGGGAGTGGAATTCACCCCTCCACTTT. This yields the protein CAWSVREWNSPLHF.